Listed below are T cell receptor beta chains from one sample, sequenced in a study of blood T cell repertoires in COVID-19. TCRdb's table, derived via immunoSEQ multiplex PCR, lists solely in-frame clones and lacks some. Of roughly 400,000 clones listed, 70% to 90% were seen once; the top ten hold 2% to 2.5%. Sequences were obtained from peripheral blood. These receptors were collected from a woman aged 55-70 years with COVID-19, enrolled during active disease. The CDR3 runs from the conserved cysteine through the conserved F or W. The D gene is left open where the match is weak. Only part of the rows carry a size: once, few, many, or a class if the clone is expanded.

J gene	V gene	clone size	D gene	CDR3 protein	CDR3 DNA
TRBJ1-2	TRBV5-1	once	NA	CASSLEGWDGYTF	TGCGCCAGCAGCTTAGAGGGATGGGATGGCTACACCTTC
TRBJ1-1	TRBV2	NA	TRBD1	CASRGQLNTEAFF	TGTGCCAGCAGGGGACAGCTAAACACTGAAGCTTTCTTT
TRBJ2-3	TRBV6-2/TRBV6-3	NA	NA	CASSYAAPTQYF	TGTGCCAGCAGTTACGCCGCGCCTACGCAGTATTTT
TRBJ2-5	TRBV5-1	NA	TRBD1	CASSPGGQGSRVETQYF	TGCGCCAGCAGCCCTGGAGGACAGGGGAGTAGAGTTGAGACCCAGTACTTC
TRBJ1-1	TRBV6-6	NA	TRBD1	CASSHSRTGPSTEAFF	TGTGCCAGCAGTCACTCCAGGACAGGGCCGAGTACTGAAGCTTTCTTT
TRBJ2-7	TRBV4-2	NA	NA	CASSRTGIGGPTYEQYF	TGTGCCAGCAGCCGAACAGGGATAGGCGGGCCAACCTACGAGCAGTACTTC
TRBJ2-1	TRBV19	NA	TRBD2	CASSITSGGAPYNEQFF	TGTGCCAGTAGTATAACTAGCGGGGGGGCCCCCTACAATGAGCAGTTCTTC
TRBJ1-2	TRBV10-3	NA	NA	CAIMGGGHGYTF	TGTGCCATCATGGGGGGTGGCCATGGCTACACCTTC
TRBJ2-7	TRBV19	NA	NA	CATGDFTSYEQYF	TGTGCCACCGGGGACTTCACCTCCTACGAGCAGTACTTC
TRBJ1-1	TRBV19	NA	TRBD1	CASSITGQGAPAFF	TGTGCCAGTAGTATTACGGGACAGGGGGCTCCGGCTTTCTTT
TRBJ1-6	TRBV9	NA	NA	CASSAGTGVVPLHF	TGTGCCAGCAGCGCGGGGACGGGGGTGGTACCCCTCCACTTT
TRBJ1-2	TRBV6-1	once	NA	CASSEAAAQNYGYTF	TGTGCCAGCAGTGAAGCGGCGGCGCAGAACTATGGCTACACCTTC
TRBJ2-6	TRBV5-1	NA	TRBD1	CASGTGAAGANVLTF	TGCGCCAGCGGGACAGGTGCCGCTGGGGCCAACGTCCTGACTTTC
TRBJ1-4	TRBV3-1/TRBV3-2	NA	NA	CASSRGGRGTATNEKLFF	TGTGCCAGCAGCCGGGGAGGGAGAGGGACTGCAACTAATGAAAAACTGTTTTTT
TRBJ2-1	TRBV25-1	NA	TRBD1	CASSEPTGGNEQFF	TGTGCCAGCAGTGAGCCCACAGGGGGCAATGAGCAGTTCTTC
TRBJ1-1	TRBV11-1	NA	NA	CASSLESGITEAFF	TGTGCCAGCAGCTTAGAGTCAGGGATCACTGAAGCTTTCTTT
TRBJ2-2	TRBV27	NA	NA	CASSLSGGGNTGELFF	TGTGCCAGTTCATTATCGGGGGGCGGGAACACCGGGGAGCTGTTTTTT
TRBJ1-1	TRBV19	NA	TRBD1	CASSITPSDRETEAFF	TGTGCCAGTAGTATTACCCCCTCGGACAGGGAAACTGAAGCTTTCTTT
TRBJ2-7	TRBV21-1	NA	NA	CASSSFDRAHYEQYF	TGTGCCAGCAGCAGCTTCGACAGAGCCCACTACGAGCAGTACTTC
TRBJ1-1	TRBV3-1/TRBV3-2	NA	TRBD1	CASSNRGTDTEAFF	TGTGCCAGCAGCAACAGGGGGACGGACACTGAAGCTTTCTTT
TRBJ2-1	TRBV27	NA	NA	CASSFGTVNEQFF	TGTGCCAGCAGTTTTGGGACTGTCAATGAGCAGTTCTTC